The next 23 T cell receptor beta chains were all read from a single sample in a study of CXCR3-negative and CXCR3-positive naive CD8 T cells. The TRB libraries of cDNA were built by UMI-labeled 5' RACE. With the 5' RACE reads reprocessed, TCRdb shows one record per CDR3 protein and no DNA. The table lists some 9,100 distinct CDR3 sequences. Source material: naive CXCR3- CD8+ T cells from blood. As to subset: CD45RO-CCR7+CD27+CD95- naive CD8+ T cells lacking CXCR3 (TNR3-). These receptors were obtained from a human donor in good health. Some clones in this sample may be carry-over from other donors' samples.

Judged by frequency, this clonotype is medium-sized. V is TRBV20-1 and J is TRBJ1-5; the D gene TCRdb calls, TRBD1, cannot be checked with no DNA. Germline CDR1 is DFQATT and CDR2 is SNEGSKA (reference sequence). The CDR3 sequence is 16 residues long. CDR3 amino acids: CSAREAGHSKWEPQHF.

This chain's CDR3 is CSVEAGTGTMEQFF. The chain carries TRBV29-1 and TRBJ2-1; without DNA, the TCRdb call of TRBD1 cannot be checked. This CDR3 is 14 amino acids long. The V gene's germline CDR1 is SQVTM and CDR2 ANQGSEA.

The chain joins TRBV6-2 or TRBV6-3 to TRBJ2-1; TCRdb gives TRBD2 as the D gene, but with no DNA this cannot be confirmed. Germline lookup yields CDR1 MNHEY and CDR2 SVGEGT. This CDR3 region has 16 residues. CDR3 sequence reads: CASSYTGTSADNEQFF.

This clonotype is classed as medium-sized (0.01 to 0.1%) by frequency. V is TRBV12-3 or TRBV12-4 and J is TRBJ2-5. This CDR3 spans 13 amino acids. The CDR3 sequence is CASRLDSEETQYF.

The V call is TRBV7-2, the J call TRBJ2-3; the TCRdb call, TRBD1, lacks DNA for checking. The CDR3 contains 16 residues. Germline V CDR1 and CDR2: SGHTA, FQGNSA. The CDR3 loop reads CASSLVSGGAADTQYF.

This clonotype is medium-sized (0.01 to 0.1%) by frequency. The CDR3 loop reads CSVDPGVGYTF. The chain recombines TRBV29-1 with TRBJ1-2; TCRdb proposes TRBD1, but this gene call is untestable without DNA. This CDR3 spans 11 amino acids. Germline V gene data show CDR1 as SQVTM and CDR2 as ANQGSEA. Complete variable domain (other parts from reference TRBV29-1 and TRBJ1-2): SAVISQKPSRDICQRGTSLTIQCQVDSQVTMMFWYRQQPGQSLTLIATANQGSEATYESGFVIDKFPISRPNLTFSTLTVSNMSPEDSSIYLCSVDPGVGYTFGSGTRLTVV.

This CDR3 reads CSVPGGGSSDTQYF. The genes are TRBV29-1 and TRBJ2-3; the D call of TRBD2 rests on TCRdb alone, since no DNA is present to check it. Germline-derived CDR1 and CDR2 are SQVTM and ANQGSEA. CDR3 length: 14 amino acids.

This clonotype is medium-sized by frequency. The gene calls are TRBV4-3 and TRBJ2-1. The CDR3 is 15 residues long. In germline, CDR1 is LGHNA, CDR2 YSLEER. The CDR3 is CASSQSAESYNEQFF.

Measured by frequency, this clonotype is medium-sized. The chain combines TRBV29-1 with TRBJ1-2; TCRdb calls TRBD1, which cannot be checked without DNA. CDR1 and CDR2 (germline): SQVTM, ANQGSEA. The CDR3 is made up of 11 amino acids. The CDR3 sequence: CSVAGFYGYTF.

The chain uses TRBV20-1 and TRBJ2-1; TCRdb calls TRBD2, which cannot be checked without DNA. The CDR3 is 17 residues long. Germline V gene sequence: CDR1 DFQATT, CDR2 SNEGSKA (reference sequence). CDR3: CSASPGERENSYNEQFF.

In terms of frequency, this clonotype is medium-sized. The chain joins TRBV11-2 to TRBJ2-7. Germline lookup yields CDR1 SGHAT and CDR2 FQNNGV. The CDR3 extends over 13 amino acids. CDR3 protein: CASSFSLNYEQYF.

The V call is TRBV20-1, the J call TRBJ1-5; TCRdb returns TRBD1, unconfirmable since there is no DNA. This CDR3 is 16 amino acids long. Germline V gives CDR1 DFQATT, CDR2 SNEGSKA (reference sequence). The CDR3 sequence: CSARDLVYEGNQPQHF.

The V gene is TRBV19, the J gene TRBJ1-5. Germline CDR1 LNHDA, CDR2 SQIVND (reference sequence). This CDR3 contains 14 residues. The CDR3 here is CASTNGREDQPQHF.

By frequency, this clonotype is medium-sized. This chain uses TRBV12-3 or TRBV12-4 with TRBJ2-1; the TRBD2 assignment by TCRdb is unverifiable without DNA. CDR3 length equals 14 residues. CDR3: CASSLTGSGNEQFF.

The V and J genes are TRBV12-3 or TRBV12-4 and TRBJ2-3; TCRdb reports TRBD2, a call that lacks DNA to check it against. The CDR3 is made up of 14 amino acids. Here the CDR3 reads CASSLAGGPDTQYF.

Measured by frequency, this clonotype is medium-sized. This chain links TRBV12-3 or TRBV12-4 with TRBJ1-2. The length of the CDR3 is 11 residues. CDR3: CASSFGGGYTF.

Its frequency marks this clonotype as medium-sized. This chain uses TRBV29-1 with TRBJ1-2. The CDR3 totals 13 residues. The germline V gene has CDR1 SQVTM and CDR2 ANQGSEA. The chain's CDR3 is CSVDLIDVYGYTF.

By frequency, this clonotype registers medium-sized. The chain combines TRBV5-6 with TRBJ2-3. CDR3 length equals 16 residues. Germline V gene sequence: CDR1 SGHDT, CDR2 YYEEEE. CDR3: CASSDHLTSLTDTQYF.

This clonotype registers medium-sized by frequency. This rearrangement joins TRBV29-1 to TRBJ1-2. The germline gives CDR1 SQVTM, CDR2 ANQGSEA. The CDR3 spans 14 residues. CDR3: CSAPAIGDSIGYTF. The whole variable domain, filled in from reference TRBV29-1 and TRBJ1-2, reads SAVISQKPSRDICQRGTSLTIQCQVDSQVTMMFWYRQQPGQSLTLIATANQGSEATYESGFVIDKFPISRPNLTFSTLTVSNMSPEDSSIYLCSAPAIGDSIGYTFGSGTRLTVV.

This clonotype is labeled medium-sized based on frequency. V and J are TRBV5-1 and TRBJ2-2. This CDR3 is built from 12 residues. Germline CDR1 and CDR2: SGHRS and YFSETQ. This chain's CDR3 is CASSPAMGELFF.

CDR3 sequence reads: CASSPRDYDTGELFF. The chain uses TRBV7-9 and TRBJ2-2; TCRdb lists TRBD2, though no DNA is available to test this call. CDR3 length: 15 residues. Germline-derived CDR1 and CDR2 are SEHNR and FQNEAQ (reference sequence).

This clonotype ranks as medium-sized in terms of frequency. The chain uses TRBV4-3 and TRBJ1-5. Germline-derived CDR1 and CDR2 are LGHNA and YSLEER. The CDR3 runs to 15 residues. The CDR3: CASSQDLGISQPQHF.

This clonotype is deemed medium-sized by its frequency. The genes are TRBV2 and TRBJ2-3. CDR3 length equals 16 residues. CDR1 SNHLY and CDR2 FYNNEI come from the germline V gene. The CDR3 here is CASSDRGRASTDTQYF.